The 10 T cell receptor beta chains given below trace back to one sample, sequenced in a study of blood T cells in healthy people across ages. It was with a sample-barcoded 5' primer and a J-beta primer mix that a second PCR of roughly 7 to 12 cycles was run. TCRdb redid the calling of the 5' RACE reads with MiXCR, one entry per CDR3 protein. The repertoire holds fewer than 1,000,000 distinct CDR3 sequences, with 40% to 50% as singletons. Material: blood. The receptor source for this set is a man in his sixties in good health.

This clonotype has only one observation. V gene TRBV29-1 combines with J gene TRBJ2-3; D is undetermined. Trimming took 7 bases from V and 6 from J, leaving 20 bases between them. Germline V gene sequence: CDR1 SQVTM, CDR2 ANQGSEA. This CDR3 has 14 amino acids. Here the CDR3 DNA reads TGCAGCGCCCTCATAAGGGATGGGTGGGATACGCAGTATTTT. It yields the protein CSALIRDGWDTQYF.

The chain recombines TRBV7-6 with TRBJ2-3; TRBD1 aligns across 10 bases. Germline CDR1 SGHVS, CDR2 FNYEAQ. With 4 bases clipped from V and 6 bases from J, the junction kept 7 bases outside the gene matches. CDR3 size: 15 residues. The CDR3 coding sequence is TGTGCCAGCAGCTACTGGACAGGGGGGAGGGATACGCAGTATTTT. This encodes CASSYWTGGRDTQYF.

The V call is TRBV10-3, the J call TRBJ1-1; D is undetermined. V was shortened by 5 bases and J by 2 bases, with 12 bases between the two germline ends. CDR1 is ENHRY, CDR2 SYGVKD, per germline. This CDR3 has 14 amino acids. The CDR3 protein is CAISIGPANTEAFF. The CDR3 bases are TGTGCCATCAGTATCGGGCCCGCCAACACTGAAGCTTTCTTT.

This clonotype came up a few times. The chain couples TRBV7-3 to TRBJ2-7, with D perhaps matching TRBD1 (6 bases). The germline V and J ends were trimmed by 5 bases and 7 bases, with 21 bases remaining between them. Germline-derived CDR1 and CDR2 are SGHTA and FQGTGA. This CDR3 has 15 residues. CDR3 nucleotide sequence: TGTGCCAGCAGCCGAACCAGGACAGCTTACAATGAGCAGTACTTC. Amino acids: CASSRTRTAYNEQYF.

In regard to this clonotype: This clone may be a read error of a much larger clone one base away. The rearrangement joins TRBV20-1 to TRBJ2-7; D possibly uses TRBD1 or TRBD2 (6 bases each). The CDR3 has 13 residues. Trimming shortened V by 5 bases and J by 7 bases, and 18 bases separated the two germline ends. CDR1 is DFQATT and CDR2 is SNEGSKA in the germline V gene (reference sequence). CDR3 DNA: TGCAGTGCTCCAAAGGGGGGTGGGGATGAGCAGTACTTC. It yields the protein CSAPKGGGDEQYF.

To note about this clonotype: At one end the junction does not follow the germline gene, possibly because of a read error. The chain carries TRBV28 and TRBJ2-3; D may be TRBD2 (6 bases). This CDR3 comprises 15 residues. Germline V gene lookup returns CDR1 MDHEN and CDR2 SYDVKM. CDR3 in amino acids: CACSPAGGITDTQYF. Written as DNA, the CDR3 is TGTGCCTGCAGTCCAGCTGGCGGGATCACAGATACGCAGTATTTT.

The rearrangement joins TRBV9 to TRBJ2-1; the D gene is possibly TRBD2 (5 bases). V lost 2 bases to trimming and J lost 5 bases, with 14 bases between them. CDR3 length equals 15 residues. The germline CDR1 and CDR2 sequences are SGDLS and YYNGEE. The CDR3 DNA is TGTGCCAGCAGCGTCCAGACCGGGATAAACAATGAGCAGTTCTTC. Its translation is CASSVQTGINNEQFF. The full variable domain, completed using reference TRBV9 and TRBJ2-1, is DSGVTQTPKHLITATGQRVTLRCSPRSGDLSVYWYQQSLDQGLQFLIQYYNGEERAKGNILERFSAQQFPDLHSELNLSSLELGDSALYFCASSVQTGINNEQFFGPGTRLTVL.

J is TRBJ2-5 and V is TRBV7-8; the D call may be TRBD1 or TRBD2 (5 bases each). Germline V CDR1 and CDR2: SGHVS, FQNEAQ. This CDR3 has 14 amino acids. Trimming removed 6 bases from V and 1 base from J, with 12 bases in between. The CDR3 region is CASRPPGPQETQYF. The CDR3 DNA is TGTGCCAGCAGACCCCCGGGGCCCCAAGAGACCCAGTACTTC.

This clonotype was counted ten times or more. The chain carries TRBV25-1 and TRBJ2-5; D gene unclear. Per the germline V gene, CDR1 is MGHDK and CDR2 is SYGVNS. Trimming took off 4 bases at V and 5 bases at J, with 11 bases between the two ends. The CDR3 has 13 amino acids. DNA of the CDR3: TGTGCCAGCAGTGCCCAGTTAGGGGAGACCCAGTACTTC. Translated: CASSAQLGETQYF.

The genes are TRBV9 and TRBJ2-1; 8 nucleotides line up with TRBD2. Germline loops: CDR1 SGDLS, CDR2 YYNGEE. The CDR3 has 17 residues. After removal of 3 bases from V and 5 bases from J, the junction contained 13 bases not matched to a gene. CDR3 sequence reads: CASSAGRAGALNNEQFF. The CDR3 DNA follows: TGTGCCAGCAGCGCCGGTAGAGCGGGGGCTCTAAACAATGAGCAGTTCTTC.